The clone carrying this T cell receptor (beta chain) was counted at least ten times. First-strand cDNA used TRAV- and TRBV-specific primers, covering alpha and beta chains. TCR amplification ran roughly 20 PCR cycles using constant-region and V-primer adapter primers. In vitro transcription served to amplify the mRNA that had been isolated. MiXCR, applied by TCRdb to the reads, yields one record per CDR3 protein. The sample holds approximately 89,000 distinct CDR3 sequences; 15% to 20% are singletons and the top ten take under 7.5%. Stated time point: before trial treatment. Donors, who were enrolled in a single-arm phase I dose-escalation trial, received nivolumab, ipilimumab, aspirin, low-dose cyclophosphamide and low-dose radiotherapy. This sample was taken from a study of low-dose radiotherapy and immunotherapy resistance in tumors. Turning to the study itself: Cohort 2, a group dosed every two weeks at 1 Gy per fraction, received 13 Gy in total over 26 weeks. Patients were treated with intravenous nivolumab at 240 mg every two weeks and were also dosed with ipilimumab at 1 mg/kg every six weeks.

With 0 bases removed from V and 0 bases from J, the gap between germline ends came to 12 bases. Germline V gene lookup returns CDR1 SGDLS and CDR2 YYNGEE. The CDR3 is 16 residues long. The source of this sequence is a male donor with prostate cancer. This sequence joins TRBV9 and TRBJ1-2; D is ambiguous. Sequenced material: PBMCs, taken before treatment. DNA of the CDR3: TGTGCCAGCAGCGTAGTGATGGCCATAACTAACTATGGCTACACCTTC. This gives the protein CASSVVMAITNYGYTF. Complete variable domain (other parts from reference TRBV9 and TRBJ1-2): DSGVTQTPKHLITATGQRVTLRCSPRSGDLSVYWYQQSLDQGLQFLIQYYNGEERAKGNILERFSAQQFPDLHSELNLSSLELGDSALYFCASSVVMAITNYGYTFGSGTRLTVV.